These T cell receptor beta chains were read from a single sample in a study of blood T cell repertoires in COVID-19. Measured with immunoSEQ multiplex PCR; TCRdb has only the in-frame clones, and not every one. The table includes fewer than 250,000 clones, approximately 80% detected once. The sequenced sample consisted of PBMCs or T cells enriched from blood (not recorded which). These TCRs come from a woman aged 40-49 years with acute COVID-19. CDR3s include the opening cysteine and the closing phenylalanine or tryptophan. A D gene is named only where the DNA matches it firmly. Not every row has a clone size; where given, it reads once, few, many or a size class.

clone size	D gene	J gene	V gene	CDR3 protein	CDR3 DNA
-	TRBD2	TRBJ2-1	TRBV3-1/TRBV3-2	CASSHPLGVAGGQYNEQFF	TGTGCCAGCAGCCATCCTCTAGGGGTAGCGGGGGGCCAATACAATGAGCAGTTCTTC
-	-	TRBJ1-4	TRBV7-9	CASSQDSTNEKLFF	TGTGCCAGCAGCCAGGACTCGACTAATGAAAAACTGTTTTTT
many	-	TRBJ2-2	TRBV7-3	CASGTFNTGELFF	TGTGCCAGCGGGACTTTTAACACCGGGGAGCTGTTTTTT
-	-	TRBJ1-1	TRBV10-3	CATVAGRGGGTEAFF	TGTGCCACAGTCGCCGGCCGGGGAGGGGGCACTGAAGCTTTCTTT
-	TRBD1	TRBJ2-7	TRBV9	CASSRTGGYEQYF	TGTGCCAGCAGCCGGACAGGGGGCTACGAGCAGTACTTC
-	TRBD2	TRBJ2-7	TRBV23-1	CASSHSFSGKTPAYEQYF	TGCGCCAGCAGTCATTCTTTTAGCGGGAAAACCCCCGCTTACGAGCAGTACTTC
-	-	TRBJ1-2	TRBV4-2	CASSQGQGRYGYTF	TGTGCCAGCAGCCAAGGGCAGGGGCGCTATGGCTACACCTTC
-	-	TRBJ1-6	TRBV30	CAWTPPDTIPNSPLHF	TGTGCCTGGACTCCCCCGGACACAATCCCGAATTCACCCCTCCACTTT
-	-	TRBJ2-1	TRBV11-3	CASSRRGTYNEQFF	TGTGCCAGCAGTCGTAGAGGTACCTACAATGAGCAGTTCTTC
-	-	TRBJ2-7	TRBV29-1	CSVSLTTYEQYF	TGCAGCGTTAGTCTTACTACCTACGAGCAGTACTTC
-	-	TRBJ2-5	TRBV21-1	CASSIQFQGGRETQYF	TGTGCCAGCAGCATACAGTTTCAGGGGGGAAGGGAGACCCAGTACTTC
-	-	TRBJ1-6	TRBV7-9	CASSLDQGMALHF	TGTGCCAGCAGCTTGGACCAGGGGATGGCCCTCCACTTT
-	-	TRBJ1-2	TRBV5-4	CASSGRVNYGYTF	TGTGCCAGCAGCGGCAGGGTTAACTATGGCTACACCTTC
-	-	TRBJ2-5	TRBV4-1	CASSRGPQETQYF	TGCGCCAGCAGCCGCGGGCCTCAAGAGACCCAGTACTTC
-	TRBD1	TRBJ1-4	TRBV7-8	CASSPTRGNEKLFF	TGTGCCAGCAGCCCCACCAGGGGGAATGAAAAACTGTTTTTT
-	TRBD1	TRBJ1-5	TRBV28	CASSSPGQGLVGNQPQHF	TGTGCCAGCAGTTCTCCGGGACAGGGGCTAGTTGGCAATCAGCCCCAGCATTTT
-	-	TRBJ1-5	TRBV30	CAWRGGVRQPQHF	TGTGCCTGGAGGGGCGGGGTGCGGCAGCCCCAGCATTTT